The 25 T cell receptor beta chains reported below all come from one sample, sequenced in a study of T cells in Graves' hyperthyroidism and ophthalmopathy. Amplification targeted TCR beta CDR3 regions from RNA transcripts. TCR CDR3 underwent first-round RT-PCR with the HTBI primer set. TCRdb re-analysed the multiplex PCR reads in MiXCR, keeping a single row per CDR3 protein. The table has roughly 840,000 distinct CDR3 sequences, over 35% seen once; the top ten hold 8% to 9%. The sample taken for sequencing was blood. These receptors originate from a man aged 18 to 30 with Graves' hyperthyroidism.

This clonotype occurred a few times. The CDR3: CASSYGTPEGQPQHF. CDR3 nucleotides: TGTGCCAGCAGTTACGGGACACCAGAGGGTCAGCCCCAGCATTTT. This chain connects TRBV2 to TRBJ1-5, with D possibly TRBD1 on 6 matching bases. CDR1 is SNHLY and CDR2 is FYNNEI in the germline V gene. V was trimmed by 5 bases and J by 6 bases, leaving 17 bases between them. The CDR3 extends over 15 amino acids.

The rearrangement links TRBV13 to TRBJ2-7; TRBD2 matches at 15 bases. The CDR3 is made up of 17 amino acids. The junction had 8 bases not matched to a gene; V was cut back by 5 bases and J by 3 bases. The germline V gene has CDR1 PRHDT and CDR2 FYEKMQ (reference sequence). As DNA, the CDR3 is TGTGCCAGCAGCCCCAGGACTAGCGGGGGGGAGATCTACGAGCAGTACTTC. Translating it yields CASSPRTSGGEIYEQYF.

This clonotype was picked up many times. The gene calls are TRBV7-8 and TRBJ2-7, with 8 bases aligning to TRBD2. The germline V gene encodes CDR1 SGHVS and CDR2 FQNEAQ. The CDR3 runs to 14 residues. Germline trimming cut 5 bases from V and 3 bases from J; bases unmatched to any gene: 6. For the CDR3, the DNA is TGTGCCAGCAGCCCGCAGCGGGAGCTCTACGAGCAGTACTTC. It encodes CASSPQRELYEQYF.

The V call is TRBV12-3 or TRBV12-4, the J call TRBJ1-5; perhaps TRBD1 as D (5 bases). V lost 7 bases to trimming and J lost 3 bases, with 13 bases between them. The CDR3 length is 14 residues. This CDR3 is CASNLGGDNQPQHF. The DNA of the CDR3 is TGTGCCAGCAACTTGGGGGGTGACAATCAGCCCCAGCATTTT.

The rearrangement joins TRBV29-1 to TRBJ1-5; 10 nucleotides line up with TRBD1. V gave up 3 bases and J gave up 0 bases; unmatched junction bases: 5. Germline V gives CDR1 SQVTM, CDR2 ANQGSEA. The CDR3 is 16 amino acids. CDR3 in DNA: TGCAGCGTTGAGACCGGGACAGGGGATAGCAATCAGCCCCAGCATTTT. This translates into CSVETGTGDSNQPQHF.

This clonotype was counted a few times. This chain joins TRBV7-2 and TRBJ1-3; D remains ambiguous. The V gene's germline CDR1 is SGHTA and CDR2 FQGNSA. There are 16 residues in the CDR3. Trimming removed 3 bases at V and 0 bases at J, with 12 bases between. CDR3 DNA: TGTGCCAGCAGCTTGTCAGCCTCCTACTCTGGAAACACCATATATTTT. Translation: CASSLSASYSGNTIYF. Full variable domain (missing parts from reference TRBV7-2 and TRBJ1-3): GAGVSQSPSNKVTEKGKDVELRCDPISGHTALYWYRQSLGQGLEFLIYFQGNSAPDKSGLPSDRFSAERTGGSVSTLTIQRTQQEDSAVYLCASSLSASYSGNTIYFGEGSWLTVV.

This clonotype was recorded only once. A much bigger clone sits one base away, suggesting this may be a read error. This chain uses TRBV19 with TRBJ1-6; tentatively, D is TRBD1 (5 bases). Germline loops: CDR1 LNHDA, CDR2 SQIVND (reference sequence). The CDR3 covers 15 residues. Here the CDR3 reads CASSLRDGYNSPLNF. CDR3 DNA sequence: TGTGCCAGCAGCTTAAGGGACGGCTATAATTCACCCCTCAACTTT.

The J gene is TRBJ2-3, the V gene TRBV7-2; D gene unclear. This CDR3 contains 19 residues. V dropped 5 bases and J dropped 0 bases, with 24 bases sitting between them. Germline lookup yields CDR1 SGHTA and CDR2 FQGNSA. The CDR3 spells CASSPHLLDGRASTDTQYF. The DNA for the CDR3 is TGTGCCAGCAGCCCTCATCTCCTGGACGGACGTGCTAGCACAGATACGCAGTATTTT. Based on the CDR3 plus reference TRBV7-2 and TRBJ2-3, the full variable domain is GAGVSQSPSNKVTEKGKDVELRCDPISGHTALYWYRQSLGQGLEFLIYFQGNSAPDKSGLPSDRFSAERTGGSVSTLTIQRTQQEDSAVYLCASSPHLLDGRASTDTQYFGPGTRLTVL.

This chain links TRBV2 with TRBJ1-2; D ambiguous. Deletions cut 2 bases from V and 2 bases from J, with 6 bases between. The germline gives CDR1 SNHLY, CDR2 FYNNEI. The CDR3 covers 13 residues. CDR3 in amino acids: CASSERSNYGYTF. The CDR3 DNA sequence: TGTGCCAGCAGTGAAAGATCAAACTATGGCTACACCTTC.

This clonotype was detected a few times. This CDR3 is CSAGGPGGETQYF. CDR3 nucleotide sequence: TGCAGTGCTGGGGGACCGGGAGGGGAGACCCAGTACTTC. The chain is built from TRBV20-1 and TRBJ2-5; 8 bases agree with TRBD2. V trimming: 5 bases; J trimming: 5 bases; junction bases outside the gene matches: 7. The length of the CDR3 is 13 residues. CDR1 and CDR2 from the germline V gene are DFQATT and SNEGSKA (reference sequence).

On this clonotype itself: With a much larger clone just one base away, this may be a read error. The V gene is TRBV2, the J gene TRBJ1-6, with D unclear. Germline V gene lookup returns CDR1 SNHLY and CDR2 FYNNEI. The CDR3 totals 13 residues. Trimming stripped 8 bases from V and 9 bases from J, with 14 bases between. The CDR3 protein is CASGGSYGSPLHF. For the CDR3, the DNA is TGTGCCAGCGGAGGGAGCTATGGTTCACCCCTCCACTTT. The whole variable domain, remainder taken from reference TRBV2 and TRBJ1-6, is EPEVTQTPSHQVTQMGQEVILRCVPISNHLYFYWYRQILGQKVEFLVSFYNNEISEKSEIFDDQFSVERPDGSNFTLKIRSTKLEDSAMYFCASGGSYGSPLHFGNGTRLTVT.

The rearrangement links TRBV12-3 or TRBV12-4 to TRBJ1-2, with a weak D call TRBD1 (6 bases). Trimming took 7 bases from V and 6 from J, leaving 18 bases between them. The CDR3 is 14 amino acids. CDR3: CASNRGGAGDGYTF. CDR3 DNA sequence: TGTGCCAGCAACCGGGGGGGGGCTGGAGATGGCTACACCTTC.

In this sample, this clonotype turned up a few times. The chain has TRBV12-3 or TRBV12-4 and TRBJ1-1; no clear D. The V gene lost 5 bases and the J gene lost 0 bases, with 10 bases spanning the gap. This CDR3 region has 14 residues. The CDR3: CASSGRTLNTEAFF. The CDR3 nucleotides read TGTGCCAGCAGTGGGAGGACGCTGAACACTGAAGCTTTCTTT.

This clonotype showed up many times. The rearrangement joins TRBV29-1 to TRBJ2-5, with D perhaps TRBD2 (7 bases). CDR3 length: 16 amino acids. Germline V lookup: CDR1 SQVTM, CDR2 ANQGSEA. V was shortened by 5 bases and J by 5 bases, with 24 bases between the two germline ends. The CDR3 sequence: CSVWGGGRQELETQYF. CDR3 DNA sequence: TGCAGCGTTTGGGGGGGCGGACGGCAGGAGTTGGAGACCCAGTACTTC.

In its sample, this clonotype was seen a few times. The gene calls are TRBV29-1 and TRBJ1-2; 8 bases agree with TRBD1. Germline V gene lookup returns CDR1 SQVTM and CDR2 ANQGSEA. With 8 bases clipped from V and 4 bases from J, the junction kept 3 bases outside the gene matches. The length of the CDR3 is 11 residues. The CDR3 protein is CSYDRGYGYTF. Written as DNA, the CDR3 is TGCAGCTATGACAGGGGCTATGGCTACACCTTC.

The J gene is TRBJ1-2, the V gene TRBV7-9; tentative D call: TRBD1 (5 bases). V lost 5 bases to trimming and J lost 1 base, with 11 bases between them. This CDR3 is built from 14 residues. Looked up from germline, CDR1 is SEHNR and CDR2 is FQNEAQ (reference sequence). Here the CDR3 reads CASSPPGNNYGYTF. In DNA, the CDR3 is TGTGCCAGCAGCCCCCCAGGGAATAACTATGGCTACACCTTC.

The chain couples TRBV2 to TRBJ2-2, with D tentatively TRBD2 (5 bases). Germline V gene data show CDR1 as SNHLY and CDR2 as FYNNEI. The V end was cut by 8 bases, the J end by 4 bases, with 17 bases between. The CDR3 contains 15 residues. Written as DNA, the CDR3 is TGTGCCAGCGAGGAAGCGGAGAGCCTCACCGGGGAGCTGTTTTTT. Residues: CASEEAESLTGELFF.

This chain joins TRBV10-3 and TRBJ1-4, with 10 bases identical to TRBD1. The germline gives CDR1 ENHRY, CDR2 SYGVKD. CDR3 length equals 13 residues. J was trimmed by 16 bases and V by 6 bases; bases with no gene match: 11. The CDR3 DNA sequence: TGTGCCATCAGCGAGCCGACAGGGGGCGAGGGGTTTTTT. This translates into CAISEPTGGEGFF.

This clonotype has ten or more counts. CDR3 DNA sequence: TGTGCCAGCAGCTCAGGGATGGCAGCTTTCTTT. Translated: CASSSGMAAFF. The chain joins TRBV7-9 to TRBJ1-1; a weak D match, TRBD1 (5 bases). V was clipped by 4 bases and J by 10 bases, with 10 bases between them. Per germline, CDR1 SEHNR and CDR2 FQNEAQ (reference sequence). This CDR3 comprises 11 residues.

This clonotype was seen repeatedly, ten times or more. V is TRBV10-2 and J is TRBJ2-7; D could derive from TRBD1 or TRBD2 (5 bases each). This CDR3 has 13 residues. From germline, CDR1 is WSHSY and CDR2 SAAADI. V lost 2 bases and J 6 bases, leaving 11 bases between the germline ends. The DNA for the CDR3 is TGCGCCAGCAGTGAGAGGGCGAGGGGCGAGCAGTACTTC. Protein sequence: CASSERARGEQYF.

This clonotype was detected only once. Written as DNA, the CDR3 is TGCAGCGCCATGGACAGGGACCATAATTCACCCCTCCACTTT. Protein product: CSAMDRDHNSPLHF. The V gene is TRBV29-1, the J gene TRBJ1-6, with 8 positions matching TRBD1. The J segment lost 5 bases and the V segment lost 7 bases, leaving 7 bases of the junction unmatched. Looked up from germline, CDR1 is SQVTM and CDR2 is ANQGSEA. This CDR3 contains 14 residues.

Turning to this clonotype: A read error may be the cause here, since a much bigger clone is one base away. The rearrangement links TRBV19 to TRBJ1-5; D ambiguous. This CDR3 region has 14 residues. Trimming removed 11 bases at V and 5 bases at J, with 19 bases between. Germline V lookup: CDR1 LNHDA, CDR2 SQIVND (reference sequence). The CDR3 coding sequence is TGTGCCTCAGCCCTCCGGACTCCCGATCAGCCCCAGCATTTT. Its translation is CASALRTPDQPQHF.

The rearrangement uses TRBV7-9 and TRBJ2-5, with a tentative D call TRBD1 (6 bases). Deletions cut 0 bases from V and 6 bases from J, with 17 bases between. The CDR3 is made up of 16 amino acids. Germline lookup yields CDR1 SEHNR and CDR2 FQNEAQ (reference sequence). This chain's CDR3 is CASSLAGQGWMQTQYF. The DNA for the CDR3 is TGTGCCAGCAGCTTAGCGGGCCAGGGGTGGATGCAGACCCAGTACTTC.

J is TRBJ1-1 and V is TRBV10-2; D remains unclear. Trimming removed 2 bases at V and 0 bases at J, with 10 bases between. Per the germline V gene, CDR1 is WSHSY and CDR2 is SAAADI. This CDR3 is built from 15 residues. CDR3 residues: CASSEGGVLNTEAFF. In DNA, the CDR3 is TGCGCCAGCAGTGAGGGAGGAGTTTTGAACACTGAAGCTTTCTTT.

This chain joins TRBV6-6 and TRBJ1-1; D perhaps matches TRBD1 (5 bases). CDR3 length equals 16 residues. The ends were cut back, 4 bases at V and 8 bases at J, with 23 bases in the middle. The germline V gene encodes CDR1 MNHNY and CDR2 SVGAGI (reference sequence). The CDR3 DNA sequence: TGTGCCAGCAGTTTCACCTCGACCGTAAGGGGTTCCGAAGCTTTCTTT. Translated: CASSFTSTVRGSEAFF.